This TCR beta chain stems from a study of blood T cell repertoires in COVID-19. This clone was counted only a few times. V was clipped by 5 bases and J by 2 bases; unmatched bases: 5. Germline lookup yields CDR1 MNHEY and CDR2 SVGAGI. CDR3 size: 14 residues. Per the original data handling: Amplification from reference gene primers served as the basis for estimated nucleated cell counts. Libraries were prepared by immunoSEQ multiplex PCR; TCRdb keeps only in-frame clonotypes and omits some of them. V and J calls and clone size are as listed in that table; D and trimming were resolved from the DNA. The repertoire holds around 69,000 clones, with 86% as singletons.

The V gene is TRBV6-5, the J gene TRBJ2-7, with TRBD1 matching over 8 bases. Sequencing was done on a sample of peripheral blood. The TCR comes from a man aged 45-65 years with active COVID-19. As DNA, the CDR3 is TGTGCCAGCAGTAACAGGGGGGCCACCTACGAGCAGTACTTC. Amino acid sequence: CASSNRGATYEQYF.